This paragraph reports one TCR beta chain. The CDR3 is made up of 16 amino acids. The ends were cut back, 3 bases at V and 4 bases at J, with 19 bases in the middle. Germline V lookup: CDR1 DFQATT, CDR2 SNEGSKA (reference sequence). These data belong to a study of blood T cells in healthy people across ages. PCR was performed a second time for roughly 7 to 12 cycles using a sample-barcoded 5' primer and a J-beta primer mix. Via MiXCR, TCRdb re-called the 5' RACE reads, giving one row per CDR3 protein. The sample carries roughly 1,000,000 distinct CDR3 sequences, about 25% recorded once. These data also featured in a second study, about T cells of mothers and their children. That paper states: Similar effects of thymic selection on TCR recombination output were recorded in related and unrelated pairs. Slightly higher, non-significant overlap characterized related mother-child pairs relative to unrelated pairs.

The chain employs TRBV20-1 and TRBJ2-1; D is undetermined. Sample: blood. The TCR was taken from a girl aged 2-10 years in good health. Here the CDR3 DNA reads TGCAGTGCTAGCACCAGAAGAGTCCCTGGGTACAATGAGCAGTTCTTC. It is translated as CSASTRRVPGYNEQFF.